What follows are 8 T cell receptor beta chains derived from one specimen sequenced in a study of blood T cells in healthy people across ages. Through a sample-barcoded 5' primer and a J-beta primer mix, a second PCR was run for roughly 6 to 12 cycles. TCRdb re-called the 5' RACE reads through MiXCR, storing one row per CDR3 protein. In the table there are approximately 900,000 distinct CDR3 sequences, roughly 50% of which are singletons. Sequencing input: blood. These receptors all stem from a man younger than 40 in good health.

This clonotype occurred many times. The gene calls are TRBV7-4 and TRBJ2-1; perhaps TRBD1 as D (5 bases). Trimming took 5 bases from V and 5 from J, leaving 16 bases between them. The germline V gene encodes CDR1 SGHVT and CDR2 SQSDAQ. This CDR3 is built from 15 residues. CDR3 amino acids: CASSHTGDSHNEQFF. CDR3 DNA sequence: TGTGCCAGCAGCCATACCGGAGACAGCCACAATGAGCAGTTCTTC.

The chain recombines TRBV20-1 with TRBJ1-1; D may be TRBD1 (6 bases). This CDR3 has 14 amino acids. V was trimmed by 6 bases and J by 1 base, leaving 15 bases between them. Germline V gives CDR1 DFQATT, CDR2 SNEGSKA (reference sequence). The CDR3 protein is CSAVFQGKNTEAFF. CDR3 DNA: TGCAGTGCCGTGTTCCAGGGGAAGAACACTGAAGCTTTCTTT.

The genes are TRBV15 and TRBJ1-1; maybe TRBD1 (5 bases). The CDR3 totals 14 residues. Germline V gene data show CDR1 as LNHNV and CDR2 as YYDKDF (reference sequence). The V end was cut by 5 bases, the J end by 1 base, with 11 bases between. CDR3 residues: CATSSYQGNTEAFF. CDR3 DNA sequence: TGTGCCACCAGCTCGTATCAGGGGAACACTGAAGCTTTCTTT. Full variable domain (rest looked up from reference TRBV15 and TRBJ1-1): DAMVIQNPRYQVTQFGKPVTLSCSQTLNHNVMYWYQQKSSQAPKLLFHYYDKDFNNEADTPDNFQSRRPNTSFCFLDIRSPGLGDTAMYLCATSSYQGNTEAFFGQGTRLTVV.

This clonotype was seen a handful of times. The rearrangement links TRBV7-9 to TRBJ1-4; D is possibly TRBD1 (6 bases). CDR3 length: 15 amino acids. Germline V gene lookup returns CDR1 SEHNR and CDR2 FQNEAQ (reference sequence). Between the trimmed V and J ends, which lost 5 bases and 4 bases, there was a span of 14 bases. In DNA form, the CDR3 reads TGTGCCAGCAGCGCGAGAGGGGGGAATAATGAAAAACTGTTTTTT. It specifies CASSARGGNNEKLFF.

The chain joins TRBV4-1 to TRBJ2-7; 14 positions match TRBD2. Matching the DNA end better, TRBJ2-5 makes the J call doubtful. This CDR3 contains 14 residues. Germline values: CDR1 MGHRA, CDR2 YSYEKL. CDR3 protein: CASSTGTSGGTQYF. For the CDR3, the DNA is TGCGCCAGCAGCACCGGGACTAGCGGGGGGACCCAGTACTTC.

The chain employs TRBV20-1 and TRBJ1-4; D call uncertain. V lost 5 bases, J lost 8 bases, and 15 bases lay in between. Germline-derived CDR1 and CDR2 are DFQATT and SNEGSKA (reference sequence). The CDR3 runs 13 residues. DNA for the CDR3: TGCAGTGCTCCACGCCAGATAGGGGAAAAACTGTTTTTT. Translating gives CSAPRQIGEKLFF.

J is TRBJ2-5 and V is TRBV30; no firm D call. Per the germline V gene, CDR1 is GTSNPN and CDR2 is SVGIG (reference sequence). Trimming pared 7 bases from V and 6 bases from J, leaving 12 bases between. This CDR3 comprises 11 residues. The CDR3 here is CAYDVGKTQYF. CDR3 in DNA: TGTGCCTATGACGTGGGGAAGACCCAGTACTTC.

The rearrangement joins TRBV9 to TRBJ2-2; D not certain. Trimming removed 3 bases at V and 6 bases at J, with 12 bases between. The CDR3 loop spans 14 amino acids. Germline V gene lookup returns CDR1 SGDLS and CDR2 YYNGEE. The CDR3: CASSAGNLAGELFF. The CDR3 region has the DNA TGTGCCAGCAGCGCTGGCAATTTGGCCGGGGAGCTGTTTTTT.